Presented here are 21 T cell receptor beta chains from one specimen sequenced in a study of cytomegalovirus exposure and HLA in healthy donors. Primers for the PCR totalled 60 Vbeta and 13 Jbeta. Libraries were prepared by immunoSEQ multiplex PCR; TCRdb keeps only in-frame clonotypes and omits some of them. In the table there are around 130,000 clones, just under 75% of which are singletons. Sequencing was carried out using PBMCs. The receptors were sampled from a man aged 35 to 55 in good health and CMV-seropositive.

This rearrangement joins TRBV7-9 to TRBJ1-2; D remains unclear. The V gene's germline CDR1 is SEHNR and CDR2 FQNEAQ (reference sequence). Trimming left V 3 bases short and J 6 bases short, with 11 bases between. CDR3 length equals 13 residues. For the CDR3, the DNA is TGTGCCAGCAGCTTGAGGGCCCGGCATGGCTACACCTTC. Translating it yields CASSLRARHGYTF. Full variable domain (outside the CDR3, taken from reference TRBV7-9 and TRBJ1-2): DTGVSQNPRHKITKRGQNVTFRCDPISEHNRLYWYRQTLGQGPEFLTYFQNEAQLEKSRLLSDRFSAERPKGSFSTLEIQRTEQGDSAMYLCASSLRARHGYTFGSGTRLTVV.

V is TRBV30 and J is TRBJ1-3; 7 bases match TRBD1. CDR3 length: 15 amino acids. CDR1 GTSNPN and CDR2 SVGIG come from the germline V gene (reference sequence). V gave up 7 bases and J gave up 0 bases; unmatched junction bases: 9. CDR3 sequence (DNA): TGTGCCTACCGACAGGGCCCCTTCTCTGGAAACACCATATATTTT. It translates to CAYRQGPFSGNTIYF. The whole variable domain, filled in from reference TRBV30 and TRBJ1-3, reads SQTIHQWPATLVQPVGSPLSLECTVEGTSNPNLYWYRQAAGRGLQLLFYSVGIGQISSEVPQNLSASRPQDRQFILSSKKLLLSDSGFYLCAYRQGPFSGNTIYFGEGSWLTVV.

The genes are TRBV19 and TRBJ2-7; 8 bases align to TRBD1. Germline CDR1 and CDR2: LNHDA and SQIVND (reference sequence). The CDR3 runs 18 residues. J was trimmed by 4 bases and V by 8 bases; bases with no gene match: 22. The CDR3, as DNA: TGTGCCAGTTCCCCGACCCGGCGGAGGCAGGGGGCGCGGTACGAGCAGTACTTC. This translates into CASSPTRRRQGARYEQYF.

J is TRBJ2-3 and V is TRBV6-1; 8 nucleotides match TRBD2. V lost 7 bases to trimming and J lost 4 bases; unmatched junction nucleotides: 10. Germline lookup yields CDR1 MNHNS and CDR2 SASEGT. This CDR3 is built from 15 residues. CDR3 region: CASNGKGLGSDTQYF. DNA of the CDR3: TGTGCCAGCAATGGAAAGGGACTAGGTTCAGATACGCAGTATTTT.

The chain is built from TRBV15 and TRBJ1-1; 9 bases match TRBD1. Germline V gives CDR1 LNHNV, CDR2 YYDKDF (reference sequence). With V trimmed by 8 bases and J by 4 bases, 11 bases remained unmatched. The CDR3 consists of 15 residues. The CDR3 DNA sequence: TGTGCCACCGGACCCCGACAGGGGGTGGGCACTGAAGCTTTCTTT. Amino acid sequence: CATGPRQGVGTEAFF.

This clone has a handful of counts. This chain joins TRBV6-6 and TRBJ1-5; D call uncertain. Trimming removed 4 bases from V and 6 bases from J, with 7 bases in between. The length of the CDR3 is 12 residues. The germline gives CDR1 MNHNY, CDR2 SVGAGI (reference sequence). The CDR3 nucleotides are TGTGCCAGCAGTTCCCCCAGTCAGCCCCAGCATTTT. It codes for CASSSPSQPQHF.

J is TRBJ2-1 and V is TRBV5-1, with 8 bases that match TRBD2. CDR3 length: 14 residues. Germline V gives CDR1 SGHRS, CDR2 YFSETQ. The trim removed 6 bases at V and 3 bases at J, leaving 5 bases unmatched. The CDR3 DNA reads TGCGCCAGCACCACGGGAGGGATCTACAATGAGCAGTTCTTC. Its protein is CASTTGGIYNEQFF.

The gene calls are TRBV5-1 and TRBJ2-5; D may be TRBD1 (5 bases). Germline CDR1 reads SGHRS; CDR2 reads YFSETQ. The CDR3 runs to 15 residues. Trimming removed 0 bases at V and 2 bases at J, with 11 bases between. CDR3 DNA sequence: TGCGCCAGCAGCTTGGGTAGGGGTCAACAAGAGACCCAGTACTTC. Encoded protein: CASSLGRGQQETQYF.

The chain is built from TRBV28 and TRBJ2-5; 12 nucleotides align to TRBD2. Trimming removed 3 bases from V and 7 bases from J; junction bases left unmatched: 15. CDR1 MDHEN and CDR2 SYDVKM come from the germline V gene. The CDR3 is 18 residues long. In DNA form, the CDR3 reads TGTGCCAGCAGTTTCGGGTCTAGCGGGGGGGCTGCGGCGGTGACCCAGTACTTC. As protein: CASSFGSSGGAAAVTQYF.

This chain links TRBV9 with TRBJ2-7; TRBD1 matches 7 bases. The V gene end was trimmed by 3 bases and the J gene end by 2 bases; junction bases not matched to a gene: 5. The CDR3 length is 14 residues. The germline CDR1 and CDR2 sequences are SGDLS and YYNGEE. CDR3 sequence (DNA): TGTGCCAGCAGCGAGGGGGCATCGGCCTACGAGCAGTACTTC. Its translation: CASSEGASAYEQYF. Full variable domain (missing parts from reference TRBV9 and TRBJ2-7): DSGVTQTPKHLITATGQRVTLRCSPRSGDLSVYWYQQSLDQGLQFLIQYYNGEERAKGNILERFSAQQFPDLHSELNLSSLELGDSALYFCASSEGASAYEQYFGPGTRLTVT.

V usage is TRBV28 and J usage is TRBJ1-1; 7 nucleotides match TRBD1. CDR3 length: 16 residues. The V gene end was trimmed by 7 bases and the J gene end by 1 base; junction bases not matched to a gene: 12. CDR1 and CDR2 from the germline V gene are MDHEN and SYDVKM. CDR3 sequence (DNA): TGTGCCAGCACCCTAGGAGGGGGCCTGGGGAACACTGAAGCTTTCTTT. Its translation: CASTLGGGLGNTEAFF.

This chain uses TRBV6-1 with TRBJ1-5; D uncertain. The CDR3 has 15 residues. V lost 7 bases and J 0 bases, leaving 13 bases between the germline ends. The germline gives CDR1 MNHNS, CDR2 SASEGT. The CDR3 nucleotides read TGTGCCAGCAACCCGACTCCGGGTAGCAATCAGCCCCAGCATTTT. Its protein product is CASNPTPGSNQPQHF.

This chain joins TRBV6-5 and TRBJ1-5; D is uncertain. There are 13 residues in the CDR3. Trimming shortened V by 0 bases and J by 4 bases, and 4 bases separated the two germline ends. The V gene's germline CDR1 is MNHEY and CDR2 SVGAGI. The CDR3 here is CASSYSQNQPQHF. CDR3 nucleotides: TGTGCCAGCAGTTACTCACAAAATCAGCCCCAGCATTTT.

This sequence joins TRBV7-9 and TRBJ2-1, with 8 bases aligning to TRBD1. V was pared by 5 bases and J by 8 bases, with 8 bases of the junction left unmatched. CDR1 is SEHNR and CDR2 is FQNEAQ in the germline V gene (reference sequence). The length of the CDR3 is 14 residues. The CDR3 reads CASSLLQGADEQFF. The CDR3 DNA reads TGTGCCAGCAGCCTCCTTCAGGGGGCCGATGAGCAGTTCTTC.

Of note for this clone: Other DNA sequences in the same sample also yield this CDR3. The chain has TRBV21-1 and TRBJ1-1. TRBV21-1 is marked as a pseudogene. The CDR3 loop spans 20 amino acids. The CDR3 DNA sequence: TGTGCCAGCAGCACCGACCTCTGCGGCCCCGATGACCTTTTGAACACTGAAGCTTTCTTT. It yields the protein CASSTDLCGPDDLLNTEAFF.

V gene TRBV29-1 combines with J gene TRBJ2-7; TRBD1 matches at 7 bases. Germline V gene data show CDR1 as SQVTM and CDR2 as ANQGSEA. The J segment lost 7 bases and the V segment lost 3 bases, leaving 9 bases of the junction unmatched. There are 13 residues in the CDR3. This chain's CDR3 is CSVEKGAVREQYF. DNA of the CDR3: TGCAGCGTTGAGAAGGGGGCGGTGAGGGAGCAGTACTTC.

This clone has only a few counts. The CDR3 reads CASSVGQGAEKLFF. CDR3 nucleotide sequence: TGTGCCAGCAGCGTAGGGCAGGGGGCTGAAAAACTGTTTTTT. The chain employs TRBV9 and TRBJ1-4; TRBD1 aligns across 8 bases. After removal of 0 bases from V and 7 bases from J, the junction contained 2 bases not matched to a gene. The germline CDR1 and CDR2 sequences are SGDLS and YYNGEE. The CDR3 consists of 14 residues. Full variable domain (outside the CDR3, taken from reference TRBV9 and TRBJ1-4): DSGVTQTPKHLITATGQRVTLRCSPRSGDLSVYWYQQSLDQGLQFLIQYYNGEERAKGNILERFSAQQFPDLHSELNLSSLELGDSALYFCASSVGQGAEKLFFGSGTQLSVL.

The V and J genes are TRBV6-9 and TRBJ1-2; D gene ambiguous. The V gene lost 7 bases and the J gene lost 8 bases, with 8 bases spanning the gap. Germline CDR1 reads MNHGY; CDR2 reads SVAAGI. This CDR3 region has 10 residues. The CDR3 nucleotides read TGTGCCAGCACCCCCCCGGGCTACACCTTC. It translates to CASTPPGYTF.

V is TRBV5-1 and J is TRBJ2-7; D gene unclear. The V end was cut by 0 bases, the J end by 6 bases, with 10 bases between. From germline, CDR1 is SGHRS and CDR2 YFSETQ. The CDR3 totals 13 residues. CDR3 DNA: TGCGCCAGCAGCTTGGCTGTTGAGTCCGAGCAGTACTTC. Protein: CASSLAVESEQYF.

This chain joins TRBV27 and TRBJ2-7; 8 nucleotides match TRBD1. There are 13 residues in the CDR3. Germline CDR1 and CDR2: MNHEY and SMNVEV (reference sequence). The V gene end was trimmed by 5 bases and the J gene end by 6 bases; junction bases not matched to a gene: 6. In DNA form, the CDR3 reads TGTGCCAGCAGTCAAACTACAGGGGGCGAGCAGTACTTC. This codes for CASSQTTGGEQYF.

This sequence joins TRBV9 and TRBJ1-2, with D perhaps matching TRBD1 (6 bases). The CDR3 extends over 12 amino acids. Trimming pared 0 bases from V and 11 bases from J, leaving 11 bases between. Germline V CDR1 and CDR2: SGDLS, YYNGEE. CDR3 sequence: CASSVGGGDYTF. The CDR3 bases are TGTGCCAGCAGCGTAGGAGGGGGGGATTACACCTTC.